Listed below are T cell receptor beta chains from one sample, sequenced in a study of blood T cell repertoires in COVID-19. Measured with immunoSEQ multiplex PCR; TCRdb has only the in-frame clones, and not every one. The repertoire holds tens of thousands of clones, with roughly nine tenths as singletons. Material: peripheral blood. Receptors originate from a man aged 50-60 years with active COVID-19. CDR3s include the opening cysteine and the closing phenylalanine or tryptophan. The order of the fields is D gene, J gene, clone size, V gene, CDR3 protein, CDR3 DNA. D genes are given only for firm matches. Size is stated for part of the rows, as once, few or many counts, or as a class when the clone is expanded.

>NA|TRBJ2-7|NA|TRBV6-2/TRBV6-3
CASSYRGEQYF
TGTGCCAGCAGTTACAGGGGCGAGCAGTACTTC
>NA|TRBJ1-5|NA|TRBV27
CASGPGFGQPQHF
TGTGCCAGCGGCCCCGGGTTCGGGCAGCCCCAGCATTTT
>NA|TRBJ1-2|NA|TRBV19
CASSMGGRYTF
TGTGCCAGTAGTATGGGAGGTCGCTACACCTTC
>TRBD2|TRBJ2-5|NA|TRBV2
CASSGLAGRETQYF
TGTGCCAGCAGTGGACTAGCGGGGAGGGAGACCCAGTACTTC
>NA|TRBJ1-1|NA|TRBV21-1
CASSKVRDREGTEAFF
TGTGCCAGCAGCAAAGTTAGGGACAGGGAAGGCACTGAAGCTTTCTTT
>TRBD1|TRBJ2-7|NA|TRBV6-5
CASSYGTGFAYEQYF
TGTGCCAGCAGTTACGGGACAGGGTTCGCTTACGAGCAGTACTTC
>TRBD1|TRBJ1-2|NA|TRBV5-6
CASSLGTGAYGYTF
TGTGCCAGCAGCCTCGGGACAGGGGCCTATGGCTACACCTTC
>TRBD1|TRBJ2-6|once|TRBV29-1
CSAFGGGGTGGANVLTF
TGCAGCGCGTTTGGGGGAGGAGGGACAGGTGGGGCCAACGTCCTGACTTTC
>NA|TRBJ1-5|NA|TRBV28
CASSPGTKNQPQHF
TGTGCCAGCAGTCCCGGGACAAAGAATCAGCCCCAGCATTTT
>NA|TRBJ1-6|NA|TRBV7-2
CATALGAGNSPLHF
TGTGCCACCGCCCTCGGTGCTGGTAATTCACCCCTCCACTTT
>TRBD2|TRBJ2-5|once|TRBV6-5
CASSDGGAGQETQYF
TGTGCCAGCAGCGACGGGGGGGCCGGCCAAGAGACCCAGTACTTC
>NA|TRBJ1-2|NA|TRBV6-5
CASSGQSYGYTF
TGTGCCAGCAGCGGACAGAGCTATGGCTACACCTTC
>NA|TRBJ2-1|NA|TRBV28
CASSPFVMAGNEQFF
TGTGCCAGCAGTCCGTTTGTCATGGCGGGTAATGAGCAGTTCTTC
>TRBD2|TRBJ2-3|NA|TRBV5-4
CASTIGGSAGGADTQYF
TGTGCCAGCACCATAGGGGGTTCCGCGGGAGGTGCAGATACGCAGTATTTT
>TRBD1|TRBJ1-4|NA|TRBV19
CASRRTGDEKLFF
TGTGCCAGTAGACGGACAGGGGATGAAAAACTGTTTTTT
>NA|TRBJ2-7|NA|TRBV4-3
CASSQDHPGYEQYF
TGCGCCAGCAGCCAAGATCATCCGGGGTACGAGCAGTACTTC
>TRBD2|TRBJ2-2|NA|TRBV13
CASSLEPSGAGELFF
TGTGCCAGCAGCTTAGAACCTAGCGGGGCCGGGGAGCTGTTTTTT
>TRBD1|TRBJ1-4|NA|TRBV30
CAWALRGLDEKLFF
TGTGCCTGGGCCCTCAGGGGGTTAGATGAAAAACTGTTTTTT
>NA|TRBJ2-7|NA|TRBV18
CASAGAESYEQYF
TGTGCCAGCGCGGGGGCGGAATCCTACGAGCAGTACTTC
>NA|TRBJ1-2|NA|TRBV9
CASSVDGGNYGYTF
TGTGCCAGCAGCGTAGATGGGGGGAACTATGGCTACACCTTC
>NA|TRBJ1-2|medium-sized|TRBV19
CASTTVPGVLGPGYTF
TGTGCCAGTACCACCGTCCCAGGGGTTCTAGGCCCTGGCTACACCTTC
>NA|TRBJ2-7|NA|TRBV2
CATRLGAPLIEQYF
TGTGCCACCCGGCTGGGGGCCCCGCTCATCGAGCAGTACTTC
>TRBD2|TRBJ2-7|NA|TRBV5-5
CASSLAGSARYEQYF
TGTGCCAGCAGCTTAGCGGGGAGCGCCCGCTACGAGCAGTACTTC
>NA|TRBJ1-5|NA|TRBV27
CASSLSRGPNQPQHF
TGTGCCAGCAGTTTATCGCGGGGGCCCAATCAGCCCCAGCATTTT
>TRBD1|TRBJ1-2|NA|TRBV4-1
CASSQEKGAQGYTF
TGCGCCAGCAGCCAAGAAAAGGGGGCGCAGGGCTACACCTTC
>TRBD2|TRBJ2-7|NA|TRBV3-1/TRBV3-2
CASSQAGGTTAQYF
TGTGCCAGCAGCCAAGCGGGAGGTACCACTGCGCAGTACTTC
>NA|TRBJ2-7|NA|TRBV11-2
CASSLKRAGVGHYEQYF
TGTGCCAGCAGCTTAAAGAGGGCGGGTGTGGGTCACTACGAGCAGTACTTC
>NA|TRBJ1-1|once|TRBV7-2
CASSLGGTVGKAFF
TGTGCCAGCAGCTTAGGGGGCACGGTCGGAAAAGCTTTCTTT
>TRBD1|TRBJ2-3|NA|TRBV10-3
CANGQDTDTQYF
TGTGCCAACGGACAGGACACAGATACGCAGTATTTT
>NA|TRBJ1-2|NA|TRBV2
CASSEAGHYGYTF
TGTGCCAGCAGTGAGGCAGGGCACTATGGCTACACCTTC
>NA|TRBJ1-2|NA|TRBV7-9
CASSLSGAERFYGYTF
TGTGCCAGCAGCTTATCTGGGGCAGAGCGATTCTATGGCTACACCTTC
>NA|TRBJ1-2|NA|TRBV2
CASSEEARYYGYTF
TGTGCCAGCAGTGAAGAGGCCAGGTACTATGGCTACACCTTC
>NA|TRBJ2-7|NA|TRBV6-1
CASSEAWASAAYEQYF
TGTGCCAGCAGTGAAGCCTGGGCTAGCGCAGCCTACGAGCAGTACTTC
>NA|TRBJ2-2|once|TRBV5-4
CASSLNRSPGELFF
TGTGCCAGCAGCTTGAACAGGTCCCCCGGGGAGCTGTTTTTT
>TRBD2|TRBJ2-3|NA|TRBV5-1
CASSFGLAGTKTYF
TGCGCCAGCAGCTTCGGACTAGCGGGAACCAAAACGTATTTT
>TRBD2|TRBJ2-1|NA|TRBV5-1
CASERGDTYNEQFF
TGCGCCAGTGAACGGGGGGATACCTACAATGAGCAGTTCTTC